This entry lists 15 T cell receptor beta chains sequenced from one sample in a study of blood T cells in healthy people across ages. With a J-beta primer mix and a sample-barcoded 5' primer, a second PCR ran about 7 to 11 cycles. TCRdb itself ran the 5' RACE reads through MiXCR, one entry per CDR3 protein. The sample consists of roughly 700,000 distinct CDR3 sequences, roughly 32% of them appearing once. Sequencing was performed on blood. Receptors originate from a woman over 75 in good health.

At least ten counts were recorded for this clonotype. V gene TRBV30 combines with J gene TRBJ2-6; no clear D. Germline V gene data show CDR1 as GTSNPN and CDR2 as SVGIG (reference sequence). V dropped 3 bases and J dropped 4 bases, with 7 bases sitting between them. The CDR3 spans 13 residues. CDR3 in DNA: TGTGCCTGGAGCCGATCAGGGGCCAACGTCCTGACTTTC. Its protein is CAWSRSGANVLTF.

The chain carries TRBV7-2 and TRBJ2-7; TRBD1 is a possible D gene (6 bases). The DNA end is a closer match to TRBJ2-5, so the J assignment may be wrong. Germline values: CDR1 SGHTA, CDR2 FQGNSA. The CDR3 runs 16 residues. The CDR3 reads CASSLAGASRRETQYF. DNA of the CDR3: TGTGCCAGCAGCTTAGCGGGGGCTAGCCGGCGGGAGACCCAGTACTTC.

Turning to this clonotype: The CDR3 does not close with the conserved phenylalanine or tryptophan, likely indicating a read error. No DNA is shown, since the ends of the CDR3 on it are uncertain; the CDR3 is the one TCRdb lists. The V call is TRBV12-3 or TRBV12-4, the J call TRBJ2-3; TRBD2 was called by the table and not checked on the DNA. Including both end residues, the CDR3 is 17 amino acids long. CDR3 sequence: CASSLALGLAGADTRYS.

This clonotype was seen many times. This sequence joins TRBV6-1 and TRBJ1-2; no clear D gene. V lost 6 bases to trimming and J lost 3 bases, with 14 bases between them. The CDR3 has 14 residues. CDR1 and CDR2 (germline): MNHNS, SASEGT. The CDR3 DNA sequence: TGTGCCAGCAGCCCAACTTTTCGGGACTATGGCTACACCTTC. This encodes CASSPTFRDYGYTF.

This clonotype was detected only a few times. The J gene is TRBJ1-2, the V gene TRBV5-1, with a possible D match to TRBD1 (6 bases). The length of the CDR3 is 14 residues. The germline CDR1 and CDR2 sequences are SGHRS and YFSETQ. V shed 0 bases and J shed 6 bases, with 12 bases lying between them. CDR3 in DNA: TGCGCCAGCAGCTTGGCCCTGGGGGCAGATGGCTACACCTTC. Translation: CASSLALGADGYTF.

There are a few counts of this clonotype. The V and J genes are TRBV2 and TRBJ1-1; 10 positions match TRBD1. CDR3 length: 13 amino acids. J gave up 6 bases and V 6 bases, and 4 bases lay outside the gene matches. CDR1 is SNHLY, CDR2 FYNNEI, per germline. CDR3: CASRGQGDAEAFF. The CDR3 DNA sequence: TGTGCCAGCAGAGGACAGGGGGACGCTGAAGCTTTCTTT.

For the CDR3, the DNA is TGCGCCAGCAGCTTGGAAAGTGTTGCCTACGAGCAGTACTTC. Translating gives CASSLESVAYEQYF. V usage is TRBV5-1 and J usage is TRBJ2-7; D remains ambiguous. Germline-derived CDR1 and CDR2 are SGHRS and YFSETQ. The CDR3 has 14 residues. V was clipped by 0 bases and J by 2 bases, with 9 bases between them. The full variable domain, its missing parts supplied by reference TRBV5-1 and TRBJ2-7, is KAGVTQTPRYLIKTRGQQVTLSCSPISGHRSVSWYQQTPGQGLQFLFEYFSETQRNKGNFPGRFSGRQFSNSRSEMNVSTLELGDSALYLCASSLESVAYEQYFGPGTRLTVT.

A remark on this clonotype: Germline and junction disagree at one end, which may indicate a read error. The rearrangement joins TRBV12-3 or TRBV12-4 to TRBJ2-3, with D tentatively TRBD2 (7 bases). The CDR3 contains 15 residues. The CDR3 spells CASSLAGGAADAQYF. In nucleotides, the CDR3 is TGTGCCAGCAGTTTAGCGGGGGGGGCGGCAGATGCGCAGTATTTT.

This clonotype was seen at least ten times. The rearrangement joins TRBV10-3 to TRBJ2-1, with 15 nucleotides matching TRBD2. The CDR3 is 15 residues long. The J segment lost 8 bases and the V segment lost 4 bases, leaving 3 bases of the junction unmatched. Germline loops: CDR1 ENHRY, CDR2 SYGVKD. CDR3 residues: CAISGTSGGAHEQFF. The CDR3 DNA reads TGTGCCATCAGTGGGACTAGCGGGGGGGCCCATGAGCAGTTCTTC.

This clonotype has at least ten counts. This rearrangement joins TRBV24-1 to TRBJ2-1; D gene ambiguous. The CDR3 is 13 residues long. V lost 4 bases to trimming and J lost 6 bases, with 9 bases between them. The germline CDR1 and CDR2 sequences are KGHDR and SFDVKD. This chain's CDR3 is CATSDPGRNEQFF. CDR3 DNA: TGTGCCACCAGTGACCCAGGACGCAATGAGCAGTTCTTC.

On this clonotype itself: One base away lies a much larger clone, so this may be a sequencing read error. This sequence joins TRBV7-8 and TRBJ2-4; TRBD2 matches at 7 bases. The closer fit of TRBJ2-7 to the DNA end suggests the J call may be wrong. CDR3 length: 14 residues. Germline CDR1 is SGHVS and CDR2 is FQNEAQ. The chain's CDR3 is CASSQSGESYEQYF. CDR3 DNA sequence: TGTGCCAGCAGCCAGAGCGGGGAATCCTACGAGCAGTACTTC.

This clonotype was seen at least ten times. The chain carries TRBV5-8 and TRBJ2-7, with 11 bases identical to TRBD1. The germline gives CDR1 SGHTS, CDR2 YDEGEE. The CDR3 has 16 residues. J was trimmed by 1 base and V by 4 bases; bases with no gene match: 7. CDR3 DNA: TGTGCCAGCAGCCCAACGGGACAGGGGGAGTCCTACGAGCAGTACTTC. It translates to CASSPTGQGESYEQYF.

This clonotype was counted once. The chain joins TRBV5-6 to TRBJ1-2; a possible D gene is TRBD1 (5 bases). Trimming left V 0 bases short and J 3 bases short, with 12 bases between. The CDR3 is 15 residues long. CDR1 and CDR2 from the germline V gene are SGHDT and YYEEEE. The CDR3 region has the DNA TGTGCCAGCAGCTTGGAAGGAACAGGTCACTATGGCTACACCTTC. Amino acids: CASSLEGTGHYGYTF.

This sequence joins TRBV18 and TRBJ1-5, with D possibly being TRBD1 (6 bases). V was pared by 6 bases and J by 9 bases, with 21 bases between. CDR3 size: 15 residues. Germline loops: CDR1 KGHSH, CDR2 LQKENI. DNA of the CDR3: TGTGCCAGCTCGCTCCCGGGGGCCAGAATTTGGCCCCAGCATTTT. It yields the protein CASSLPGARIWPQHF.

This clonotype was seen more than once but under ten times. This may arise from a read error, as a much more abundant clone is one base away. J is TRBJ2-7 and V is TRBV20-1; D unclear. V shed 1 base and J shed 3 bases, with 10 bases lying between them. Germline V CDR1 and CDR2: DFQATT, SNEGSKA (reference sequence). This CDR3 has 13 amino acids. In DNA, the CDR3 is TGCAGTGCTAGAGGCAACAGCCGCTACGAGCAGTACTTC. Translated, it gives CSARGNSRYEQYF.